The present TCR beta chain was sequenced within a study of beta chain features in type 1 diabetes (dated by TCRdb to the late 2010s). As for the study more broadly: Mean age, gender distribution, total cell number and subset yield did not differ between patients and healthy donors. Across all samples, 107,917,701 sorted cells were examined, and cell number per subset correlated strongly with RNA yield. In the study, recently diagnosed type 1 diabetes patients and matched healthy donors were compared on the TCRB repertoires of their sorted circulating CD4+ T cell subsets. Naive and central memory subsets were obtained from all 30 or so donors, but regulatory and stem cell-like memory subsets were isolated from only 8 patients and about eight healthy donors. Study-level results and caveats: Because cDNA was sequenced instead of genomic DNA, highly expressing activated cells could be over-represented, though the groups showed no difference in activation or CD3 levels. Because the HLA sub-analyses included only small numbers of individuals, any influence of HLA type on TCRB rearrangement was left unresolved. Patients with type 1 diabetes made fewer insertions and deleted more nucleotides at VDJ recombination sites, implying thymic rearrangement abnormalities. A moderate but significant shortening of TCRB CDR3 length was observed in type 1 diabetes patients in all four CD4+ subsets. Naive, central memory and regulatory TCRB repertoires appeared more similar among patients than among healthy donors. Shorter templates might have been favored by PCR, but patient and control samples were amplified and corrected together, so both groups would have been affected equally by any skew.

A single peripheral blood draw of approximately 110 mL on average was collected from each donor into heparinised tubes. A BD FACSAria II was used to sort naive, central memory, regulatory and stem cell-like memory CD4+ T cells with a panel that included CD45RO, CCR7, CD25, CD127, CD95 and CD27. Purity was above 95% for every sorted population. PBMCs were isolated immediately by Lymphoprep density gradient centrifugation and stained directly without culture. To minimize batch effects, samples were stained and sorted in pairs, one healthy donor with one patient per experiment. This clone was observed a handful of times. The antigen it binds to is not known. There are no base qualities to consult, and no much larger clone falls within one base. Reading the germline V gene gives CDR1 SQVTM and CDR2 ANQGSEA. The junction shows trimming of 2 bases on V and 5 bases on J, plus 9 bases between the germline ends. The CDR3 runs 13 amino acids, cysteine and phenylalanine included. Only the CDR3 DNA stays, 39 bases, in frame from base 1.

The entire amount of isolated RNA was reverse transcribed using the High Capacity cDNA Reverse Transcription Kit, so the sequenced TCRB transcripts were expressed ones. Deep immunoSEQ sequencing was performed on naive, central memory and regulatory T cell samples, with an average of approximately 3.9 million total reads per sample. Sorted cells were lysed in RLT buffer, and RNA was extracted using DNase-treated RNeasy Micro or Mini kits according to cell number. To prevent cross-contamination, each cell subset was processed individually, whereas patient and healthy donor samples were processed jointly. The immunoSEQ multiplex PCR was used to amplify TCRB sequences from cDNA, generating 87-bp fragments that spanned the CDR3 region. Sequencing of the amplicons was performed on the Illumina HiSeq platform. As for the authors' bioinformatics: PCR bias was computationally corrected using synthetic template baselines, reads within Hamming distance 2 were collapsed, and singletons that could not be merged were discarded. Reads were aligned against IMGT to assign V, D and J genes, CDR3 length and insertions or deletions at six rearrangement sites. Within each subset, clonotype counts were normalized to sorted cell number, and only after that were true diversity and Gini coefficients computed with the tcR R package. The overlap coefficient, calculated on TCRB nucleotide sequences, was used to measure repertoire sharing. As a proxy for the pre-selection repertoire, out-of-frame TCRB sequences from naive cells were analyzed. The immuneACCESS repertoire file appears here via TCRdb, limited to in-frame rearrangements. These files lack a portion of the clones; in checked studies, under half of the deficit traces to unresolved V genes, and the cause of the others is not known. That table furnishes V, J and clone size, whereas the DNA furnished D and trimming. A total of 500,000 to 800,000 clones appear in this sample, under 15% of them only once. Of the sample, 0.095% to 0.15% is held by the ten largest clones.

In this chain, TRBV29-1 is recombined with TRBJ2-2; TRBD1 is perhaps the D gene, given 6 matching bases. The receptor was derived from a man aged 25 to 40 with type 1 diabetes. The sequenced material came from naive CD4+ T cells from blood. The intended sense of this specimen's cell subset or site label: true naive CD4+ T cells. The CDR3 sequence is CSVESDRTGELFF. In nucleotides, the sequence is TGCAGCGTTGAATCGGACAGAACCGGGGAGCTGTTTTTT.